The 15 T cell receptor beta chains in this list originate from one sample, sequenced in a study of T cells in localized non-small cell lung cancer. Measured with immunoSEQ multiplex PCR; TCRdb has only the in-frame clones, and not every one. The repertoire has about 33,000 clones, roughly 90% of them found once; the top ten carry roughly 4.2%. The sequences come from peripheral blood, collected before any cancer treatment. The receptors shown here come from a man aged 40 to 70 with stage I lung adenocarcinoma.

The chain is built from TRBV2 and TRBJ1-4; no firm D call. This CDR3 has 13 residues. CDR1 is SNHLY, CDR2 FYNNEI, per germline. Deletions cut 6 bases from V and 8 bases from J, with 13 bases between. CDR3: CASRTNLGEKLFF. The CDR3 bases are TGTGCCAGCAGGACCAATTTAGGGGAAAAACTGTTTTTT. The full variable domain, completed using reference TRBV2 and TRBJ1-4, is EPEVTQTPSHQVTQMGQEVILRCVPISNHLYFYWYRQILGQKVEFLVSFYNNEISEKSEIFDDQFSVERPDGSNFTLKIRSTKLEDSAMYFCASRTNLGEKLFFGSGTQLSVL.

This clone appeared a single time. The rearrangement uses TRBV30 and TRBJ2-6; D is unresolved. V gave up 2 bases and J gave up 4 bases, with 12 bases separating them. The germline CDR1 and CDR2 sequences are GTSNPN and SVGIG (reference sequence). This CDR3 region has 15 residues. Here the CDR3 reads CAWSPYILGANVLTF. The CDR3 DNA reads TGTGCCTGGAGTCCTTATATATTGGGGGCCAACGTCCTGACTTTC.

The rearrangement joins TRBV9 to TRBJ1-1; D is unclear. There are 15 residues in the CDR3. In germline, CDR1 is SGDLS, CDR2 YYNGEE. V gave up 3 bases and J gave up 1 base, with 13 bases separating them. The CDR3 bases are TGTGCCAGCAGCGCCCGCTCCCACCCGAACACTGAAGCTTTCTTT. Translated, it gives CASSARSHPNTEAFF.

This chain links TRBV4-2 with TRBJ1-5; D unresolved. Trimming left V 1 base short and J 1 base short, with 2 bases between. Germline CDR1 is LGHNA and CDR2 is YNFKEQ. This CDR3 spans 13 amino acids. The CDR3 reads CASSQGSNQPQHF. CDR3 DNA sequence: TGTGCCAGCAGCCAAGGAAGCAATCAGCCCCAGCATTTT.

The chain joins TRBV10-3 to TRBJ2-1, with 8 bases aligning to TRBD2. The CDR3 runs 13 residues. The V gene's germline CDR1 is ENHRY and CDR2 SYGVKD. Trimming removed 4 bases from V and 10 bases from J; junction bases left unmatched: 6. The CDR3 sequence: CAISVQGLGEQFF. The CDR3 DNA reads as TGTGCCATCAGTGTTCAGGGACTAGGGGAGCAGTTCTTC.

The rearrangement uses TRBV30 and TRBJ1-2, with TRBD1 identical over 11 bases. This CDR3 is built from 13 residues. Germline CDR1 GTSNPN, CDR2 SVGIG (reference sequence). The ends lost 3 bases at V and 5 bases at J; junction bases unmatched: 2. The chain's CDR3 is CAWRGTGGYGYTF. CDR3 coding DNA: TGTGCCTGGAGGGGGACAGGGGGGTATGGCTACACCTTC.

The V gene is TRBV28, the J gene TRBJ2-7, with D tentatively TRBD2 (5 bases). Deletions cut 5 bases from V and 3 bases from J, with 11 bases between. The germline V gene encodes CDR1 MDHEN and CDR2 SYDVKM. The CDR3 spans 13 residues. In nucleotides, the CDR3 is TGTGCCAGCAGTAGCCCCGGGGTCTACGAGCAGTACTTC. It codes for CASSSPGVYEQYF.

The chain employs TRBV10-2 and TRBJ2-5; 11 bases map to TRBD2. Losses at the gene ends were 5 bases for V and 2 bases for J; bases not matched to a gene: 13. Looked up from germline, CDR1 is WSHSY and CDR2 is SAAADI. The CDR3 totals 18 residues. The CDR3 nucleotides are TGCGCCAGCAGTCTCTTAAGGGGGCTAGCGGGGGGACAAGAGACCCAGTACTTC. Its translation: CASSLLRGLAGGQETQYF.

The V and J genes are TRBV6-6 and TRBJ2-5, with D maybe TRBD2 (6 bases). The CDR3 spans 16 residues. Germline V gene sequence: CDR1 MNHNY, CDR2 SVGAGI (reference sequence). Trimming removed 2 bases from V and 8 bases from J, with 21 bases in between. CDR3 protein: CASSYLRGEVEFTQYF. The CDR3 coding sequence is TGTGCCAGCAGTTACCTCCGCGGGGAAGTCGAGTTCACCCAGTACTTC.

The chain carries TRBV29-1 and TRBJ1-1; 9 bases map to TRBD1. Trimming took 6 bases from V and 4 from J; bases not matched to a gene: 6. The length of the CDR3 is 13 residues. Germline lookup yields CDR1 SQVTM and CDR2 ANQGSEA. The CDR3 protein is CSVARQGGTEAFF. The CDR3 nucleotides are TGCAGCGTCGCCCGACAGGGGGGCACTGAAGCTTTCTTT.

V is TRBV29-1 and J is TRBJ1-2; 11 positions match TRBD1. The length of the CDR3 is 13 residues. Trimming took 4 bases from V and 4 from J; bases not matched to a gene: 2. The germline gives CDR1 SQVTM, CDR2 ANQGSEA. The CDR3 protein is CSVAGTGGYGYTF. Here the CDR3 DNA reads TGCAGCGTTGCCGGGACAGGGGGCTATGGCTACACCTTC.

The V call is TRBV27, the J call TRBJ1-4, with 12 nucleotides matching TRBD1. The trim removed 2 bases at V and 6 bases at J, leaving 10 bases unmatched. The CDR3 loop spans 18 amino acids. Germline values: CDR1 MNHEY, CDR2 SMNVEV (reference sequence). The CDR3 nucleotides are TGTGCCAGCAGTTTACCGGGACAGGGGGCCGCCTCGGATGAAAAACTGTTTTTT. It codes for CASSLPGQGAASDEKLFF.

This chain uses TRBV6-5 with TRBJ2-4, with D uncertain. This CDR3 has 13 residues. Trimming removed 0 bases at V and 6 bases at J, with 6 bases between. Per germline, CDR1 MNHEY and CDR2 SVGAGI. The CDR3 region is CASSYSKGNIQYF. The DNA of the CDR3 is TGTGCCAGCAGTTACTCGAAGGGAAACATTCAGTACTTC.

V is TRBV11-2 and J is TRBJ2-3, with no clear D. Trimming pared 0 bases from V and 2 bases from J, leaving 3 bases between. Per the germline V gene, CDR1 is SGHAT and CDR2 is FQNNGV. The CDR3 covers 13 residues. The CDR3 protein is CASSLDYTDTQYF. The CDR3 DNA reads TGTGCCAGCAGCTTAGATTACACAGATACGCAGTATTTT.

Comment on this clone: A junction end diverges from the germline sequence, so it may reflect a read error. V and J are TRBV10-2 and TRBJ2-3, with TRBD1 matching 8 bases. The CDR3 is 14 residues long. In germline, CDR1 is WSHSY, CDR2 SAAADI. The CDR3 nucleotides read TGCGCCTGCAGAGGACAGGGTTGGACAGATACGCAGTATTTT. Translating it yields CACRGQGWTDTQYF.